The rows below give T cell receptor beta chains drawn from one sample of a study of blood T cell repertoires in COVID-19. TCRdb's table, derived via immunoSEQ multiplex PCR, lists solely in-frame clones and lacks some. The sample contains 90,000 to 130,000 clones, 70% to 90% of which appear only once. The source material was peripheral blood. Receptors originate from a human donor in a cohort sampled during active COVID-19. CDR3s include the opening cysteine and the closing phenylalanine or tryptophan. Each record gives: clone size, V gene, D gene, J gene, CDR3 length, CDR3 protein, CDR3 DNA. The D gene is left open where the match is weak. Rows give clone size only sometimes, using once, few, many, or a class for an expanded clone.

size: few
V: TRBV27
D: .
J: TRBJ1-2
length: 14
CDR3: CASSPAPGVYGYTF
DNA: TGTGCCAGCAGCCCAGCTCCAGGGGTCTATGGCTACACCTTC

size: .
V: TRBV7-3
D: .
J: TRBJ2-5
length: 15
CDR3: CASSSAGGPQETQYF
DNA: TGTGCCAGCAGCTCCGCCGGGGGACCGCAAGAGACCCAGTACTTC

size: .
V: TRBV7-9
D: .
J: TRBJ2-1
length: 16
CDR3: CASSLSWPNPYNEQFF
DNA: TGTGCCAGCAGCCTCTCGTGGCCAAATCCCTACAATGAGCAGTTCTTC

size: .
V: TRBV4-3
D: TRBD2
J: TRBJ2-1
length: 15
CDR3: CASSQVSSGNREQFF
DNA: TGCGCCAGCAGCCAGGTCTCTAGCGGGAACAGAGAGCAGTTCTTC

size: .
V: TRBV6-6
D: .
J: TRBJ1-2
length: 14
CDR3: CASTPRVTDYGYTF
DNA: TGTGCCAGCACCCCCCGGGTGACGGACTATGGCTACACCTTC

size: .
V: TRBV9
D: TRBD2
J: TRBJ2-5
length: 15
CDR3: CASSVGTSGQETQYF
DNA: TGTGCCAGCAGCGTGGGCACTAGCGGACAAGAGACCCAGTACTTC

size: .
V: TRBV9
D: TRBD1
J: TRBJ2-3
length: 14
CDR3: CASSVARGTDTQYF
DNA: TGTGCCAGCAGCGTAGCCAGGGGGACAGATACGCAGTATTTT

size: .
V: TRBV6-6
D: .
J: TRBJ1-1
length: 13
CDR3: CASSYSSTNEAFF
DNA: TGTGCCAGCAGTTACTCGTCGACAAATGAAGCTTTCTTT

size: .
V: TRBV7-2
D: TRBD1
J: TRBJ2-5
length: 14
CDR3: CASSTRTGWETQYF
DNA: TGTGCCAGCAGCACCCGGACAGGATGGGAGACCCAGTACTTC

size: .
V: TRBV6-5
D: .
J: TRBJ2-2
length: 14
CDR3: CASRIASNTGELFF
DNA: TGTGCCAGCAGGATAGCATCGAACACCGGGGAGCTGTTTTTT

size: .
V: TRBV14
D: TRBD2
J: TRBJ2-3
length: 16
CDR3: CASSQVRVAGADTQYF
DNA: TGTGCCAGCAGCCAAGTGAGGGTAGCGGGGGCGGATACGCAGTATTTT

size: .
V: TRBV24-1
D: .
J: TRBJ1-3
length: 15
CDR3: CATSDSGSSGNTIYF
DNA: TGTGCCACCAGTGATTCAGGGTCTTCTGGAAACACCATATATTTT

size: .
V: TRBV10-1
D: .
J: TRBJ2-2
length: 15
CDR3: CASSRGTTNTGELFF
DNA: TGCGCCAGCAGTAGGGGGACTACCAACACCGGGGAGCTGTTTTTT

size: few
V: TRBV4-1
D: .
J: TRBJ1-2
length: 13
CDR3: CASSQGPLTPYTF
DNA: TGCGCCAGCAGCCAAGGGCCGCTCACCCCCTACACCTTC

size: .
V: TRBV4-2
D: TRBD2
J: TRBJ2-1
length: 19
CDR3: CASSQKSGTSGGAYNEQFF
DNA: TGTGCCAGCAGCCAAAAATCCGGGACTAGCGGGGGGGCCTACAATGAGCAGTTCTTC

size: .
V: TRBV5-1
D: TRBD1
J: TRBJ2-3
length: 23
CDR3: CASRRESSGQGPFWLVETDTQYF
DNA: TGCGCCAGCCGCCGGGAGTCCTCGGGACAGGGACCCTTTTGGCTAGTGGAGACAGATACGCAGTATTTT

size: once
V: TRBV5-1
D: .
J: TRBJ1-2
length: 16
CDR3: CASSLAGTISNYGYTF
DNA: TGCGCCAGCAGCTTGGCCGGTACCATCTCTAACTATGGCTACACCTTC

size: .
V: TRBV30
D: .
J: TRBJ2-5
length: 14
CDR3: CACSGAPARETQYF
DNA: TGTGCCTGTTCAGGGGCTCCCGCCCGAGAGACCCAGTACTTC

size: .
V: TRBV5-1
D: TRBD1
J: TRBJ1-4
length: 16
CDR3: CASSPLTGASNEKLFF
DNA: TGCGCCAGCAGCCCCCTTACAGGGGCGAGTAATGAAAAACTGTTTTTT

size: .
V: TRBV10-3
D: .
J: TRBJ2-7
length: 13
CDR3: CAISPDEGYEQYF
DNA: TGTGCCATCAGCCCGGACGAGGGATACGAGCAGTACTTC

size: .
V: TRBV5-1
D: .
J: TRBJ2-7
length: 14
CDR3: CASMGRESSYEQYF
DNA: TGCGCCAGCATGGGCCGGGAGAGCTCCTACGAGCAGTACTTC

size: .
V: TRBV5-1
D: .
J: TRBJ1-1
length: 11
CDR3: CASTRGPVAFF
DNA: TGCGCCAGCACCAGGGGACCGGTAGCTTTCTTT

size: .
V: TRBV29-1
D: .
J: TRBJ1-2
length: 12
CDR3: CATGGKLYGYTF
DNA: TGCGCCACCGGGGGGAAACTCTATGGCTACACCTTC

size: .
V: TRBV2
D: .
J: TRBJ2-5
length: 14
CDR3: CASVKDNPQETQYF
DNA: TGTGCCAGTGTTAAGGACAACCCCCAAGAGACCCAGTACTTC

size: .
V: TRBV5-4
D: .
J: TRBJ2-1
length: 16
CDR3: CASSLATGFSYNEQFF
DNA: TGTGCCAGCAGCTTGGCCACGGGTTTCTCCTACAATGAGCAGTTCTTC

size: few
V: TRBV2
D: .
J: TRBJ1-5
length: 12
CDR3: CASSVNNQPQHF
DNA: TGTGCCAGCAGTGTTAACAATCAGCCCCAGCATTTT

size: .
V: TRBV9
D: TRBD2
J: TRBJ2-1
length: 15
CDR3: CASSATSGSYNEQFF
DNA: TGTGCCAGCAGCGCCACTAGCGGGAGCTACAATGAGCAGTTCTTC

size: .
V: TRBV18
D: TRBD2
J: TRBJ2-6
length: 18
CDR3: CASSPTWGGSTGANVLTF
DNA: TGTGCCAGCTCACCTACGTGGGGGGGGTCGACTGGGGCCAACGTCCTGACTTTC

size: .
V: TRBV2
D: .
J: TRBJ2-1
length: 12
CDR3: CASWALAGEQFF
DNA: TGTGCCAGCTGGGCCCTAGCAGGTGAGCAGTTCTTC

size: few
V: TRBV14
D: .
J: TRBJ1-5
length: 13
CDR3: CASSQDGNQPQHF
DNA: TGTGCCAGCAGCCAAGACGGGAATCAGCCCCAGCATTTT

size: .
V: TRBV7-6
D: .
J: TRBJ1-3
length: 17
CDR3: CASSLAQVAISGNTIYF
DNA: TGTGCCAGCAGCTTAGCGCAAGTCGCTATTTCTGGAAACACCATATATTTT

size: .
V: TRBV6-5
D: .
J: TRBJ2-3
length: 14
CDR3: CASRLTTTTDTQYF
DNA: TGTGCCAGCAGGTTAACTACTACCACAGATACGCAGTATTTT

size: .
V: TRBV6-5
D: .
J: TRBJ2-6
length: 15
CDR3: CASSSGSSGANVLTF
DNA: TGTGCCAGCAGTTCCGGGAGCTCTGGGGCCAACGTCCTGACTTTC

size: .
V: TRBV15
D: TRBD1
J: TRBJ1-2
length: 14
CDR3: CATSREDRIYGYTF
DNA: TGTGCCACCAGCAGAGAGGACAGGATCTATGGCTACACCTTC

size: .
V: TRBV7-9
D: .
J: TRBJ2-2
length: 11
CDR3: CASSLSGELFF
DNA: TGTGCCAGCAGCCTTTCCGGGGAGCTGTTTTTT

size: .
V: TRBV6-5
D: .
J: TRBJ1-5
length: 14
CDR3: CASSQTGGNQPQHF
DNA: TGTGCCAGCAGTCAGACGGGGGGAAATCAGCCCCAGCATTTT

size: .
V: TRBV12-5
D: .
J: TRBJ2-1
length: 16
CDR3: CASGPGGLLTYNEQFF
DNA: TGTGCTAGTGGTCCCGGGGGGCTTCTTACGTACAATGAGCAGTTCTTC

size: .
V: TRBV4-2
D: .
J: TRBJ2-1
length: 17
CDR3: CASSQEITRNPYNEQFF
DNA: TGTGCCAGCAGCCAAGAAATTACGAGGAATCCATACAATGAGCAGTTCTTC

size: .
V: TRBV29-1
D: .
J: TRBJ1-2
length: 14
CDR3: CSVEDFQRAYGYTF
DNA: TGCAGCGTTGAAGATTTCCAGAGGGCCTATGGCTACACCTTC

size: .
V: TRBV10-3
D: .
J: TRBJ1-5
length: 14
CDR3: CAIRGPEDNQPQHF
DNA: TGTGCCATCAGAGGCCCGGAGGACAATCAGCCCCAGCATTTT

size: .
V: TRBV7-8
D: TRBD2
J: TRBJ2-7
length: 15
CDR3: CASNGLAGPSDEQYF
DNA: TGTGCCAGCAATGGACTAGCGGGGCCCTCGGACGAGCAGTACTTC

size: .
V: TRBV30
D: .
J: TRBJ1-2
length: 17
CDR3: CAWSVGGGRGIERGYTF
DNA: TGTGCCTGGAGTGTAGGTGGTGGCAGGGGTATCGAGAGAGGCTACACCTTC

size: .
V: TRBV28
D: .
J: TRBJ1-5
length: 13
CDR3: CASSGHSNQPQHF
DNA: TGTGCCAGCAGTGGCCATAGCAATCAGCCCCAGCATTTT

size: .
V: TRBV10-2
D: TRBD1
J: TRBJ1-3
length: 18
CDR3: CASGDPGQGTSSGNTIYF
DNA: TGCGCCAGCGGGGATCCGGGACAGGGGACTAGCTCTGGAAACACCATATATTTT

size: .
V: TRBV20-1
D: .
J: TRBJ1-1
length: 11
CDR3: CSARVGSGAFF
DNA: TGCAGTGCTAGAGTCGGGTCCGGGGCTTTCTTT

size: .
V: TRBV4-2
D: .
J: TRBJ2-7
length: 15
CDR3: CASSQFPTSFYEQYF
DNA: TGTGCCAGCAGCCAATTCCCTACTAGTTTCTACGAGCAGTACTTC

size: .
V: TRBV25-1
D: TRBD1
J: TRBJ1-2
length: 14
CDR3: CASSEKDRAYGYTF
DNA: TGTGCCAGCAGTGAAAAGGACAGGGCATATGGCTACACCTTC

size: .
V: TRBV5-4
D: .
J: TRBJ1-2
length: 11
CDR3: CASSLATEFTF
DNA: TGTGCCAGCAGCTTGGCGACAGAATTCACCTTC

size: .
V: TRBV24-1
D: TRBD2
J: TRBJ2-3
length: 17
CDR3: CATSETYSGGARDTQYF
DNA: TGTGCCACCAGTGAGACGTACAGCGGGGGGGCCCGAGATACGCAGTATTTT

size: .
V: TRBV5-1
D: TRBD1
J: TRBJ1-5
length: 16
CDR3: CASSCQGVGGNQPQHF
DNA: TGCGCCAGCAGCTGTCAGGGGGTGGGAGGCAATCAGCCCCAGCATTTT

size: once
V: TRBV7-9
D: .
J: TRBJ2-2
length: 13
CDR3: CASSWRAPGELFF
DNA: TGTGCCAGCAGCTGGCGGGCCCCCGGGGAGCTGTTTTTT

size: .
V: TRBV6-5
D: .
J: TRBJ1-1
length: 15
CDR3: CASSYTDTKNTEAFF
DNA: TGTGCCAGCAGTTACACCGACACCAAGAACACTGAAGCTTTCTTT

size: .
V: TRBV4-2
D: .
J: TRBJ1-6
length: 14
CDR3: CASSPAGAFSPLHF
DNA: TGTGCCAGCAGCCCAGCAGGGGCTTTTTCACCCCTCCACTTT

size: .
V: TRBV27
D: TRBD1
J: TRBJ1-1
length: 14
CDR3: CASRNRDRTFEAFF
DNA: TGTGCCAGCAGAAACCGGGACAGGACTTTTGAAGCTTTCTTT

size: .
V: TRBV12-3/TRBV12-4
D: .
J: TRBJ1-2
length: 13
CDR3: CASSLQDSYGYTF
DNA: TGTGCCAGCAGTCTTCAGGACAGCTATGGCTACACCTTC